This T cell receptor (beta chain) was sequenced during a study of blood T cell repertoires in COVID-19. Source study methods: Nucleated cell number was recorded as an estimate derived from reference gene primer amplification. Clones were sequenced by immunoSEQ multiplex PCR, and TCRdb holds only the in-frame ones, with some missing. D and trimming were read from the DNA, whereas the V and J calls and clone size are those reported in that table. This table holds approximately 300,000 clones, around 90% found once. The sequence came from a woman aged 40 to 50 with COVID-19, enrolled during active disease. Sequenced material: peripheral blood.

CDR3 sequence reads: CASSSGGTGNSPLHF. In DNA form, the CDR3 reads TGCGCCAGCAGCTCGGGAGGGACAGGGAATTCACCCCTCCACTTT. V usage is TRBV5-1 and J usage is TRBJ1-6; 9 nucleotides match TRBD1. This CDR3 comprises 15 residues. From germline, CDR1 is SGHRS and CDR2 YFSETQ. V gave up 3 bases and J gave up 7 bases; unmatched junction bases: 5.